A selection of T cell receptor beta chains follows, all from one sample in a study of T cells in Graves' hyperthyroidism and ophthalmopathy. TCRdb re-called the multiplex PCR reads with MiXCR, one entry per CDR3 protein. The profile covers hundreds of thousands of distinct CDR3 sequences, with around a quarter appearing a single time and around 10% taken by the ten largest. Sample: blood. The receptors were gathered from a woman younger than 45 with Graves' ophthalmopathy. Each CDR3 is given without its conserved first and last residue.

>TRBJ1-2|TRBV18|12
ASSPLRTASGYT
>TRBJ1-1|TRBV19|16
ASSGGFGQSQMNTEAF
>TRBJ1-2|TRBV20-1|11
SARGVGLGGYT
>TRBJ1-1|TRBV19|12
ASSIPVRNTEAF
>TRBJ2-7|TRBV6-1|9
ASTGTYGQY
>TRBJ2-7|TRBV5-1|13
ASSSSGRVSYEQY
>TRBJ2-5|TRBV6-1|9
ASAYQETQY
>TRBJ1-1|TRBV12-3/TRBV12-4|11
ASRCGPLNLAF
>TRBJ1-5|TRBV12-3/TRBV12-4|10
ASSLHSQPQH
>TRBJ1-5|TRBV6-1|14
ATKRDYTGPDQPQH
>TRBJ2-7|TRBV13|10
ASSLVLSEQY
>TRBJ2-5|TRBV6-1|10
ASKSSVETQY
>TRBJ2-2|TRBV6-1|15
ASRNPTGAANTGELF
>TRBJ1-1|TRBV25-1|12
ASSDQDRSTEAF
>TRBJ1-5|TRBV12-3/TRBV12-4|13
ASSSGLRFNQPQH
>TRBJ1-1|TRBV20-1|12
SADDRGMNTEAF
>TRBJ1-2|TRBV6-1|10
ASFRGGYGYT
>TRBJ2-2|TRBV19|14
ASSMGSEWITGELF
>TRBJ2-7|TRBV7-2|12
ASSAPGLSYEQY
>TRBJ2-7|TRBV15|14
ATSRDRVQGSYEQY
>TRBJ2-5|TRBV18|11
ASLASLQETQY
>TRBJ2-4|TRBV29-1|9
SVEGGNIQY
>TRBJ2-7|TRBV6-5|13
ASSYFRQGNYEQY
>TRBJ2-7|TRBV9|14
ASSLHGGQDFYEQY
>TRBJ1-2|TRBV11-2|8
ASREYGYT
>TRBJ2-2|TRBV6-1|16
ASSELILQGAHTGELF
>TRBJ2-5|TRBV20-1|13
SATIRTSGQETQY
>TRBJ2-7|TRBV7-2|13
ASSEGLLSSYEQY
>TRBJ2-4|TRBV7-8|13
ASSLAGGLAAIQY
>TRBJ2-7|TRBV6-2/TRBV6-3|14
ASSYPGTGRPYEQY
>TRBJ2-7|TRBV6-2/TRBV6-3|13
ASSPRADFSYEQY
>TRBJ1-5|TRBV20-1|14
SARDLYRGKNQPQH
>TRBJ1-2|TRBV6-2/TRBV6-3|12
ASSQNTQLGGYT
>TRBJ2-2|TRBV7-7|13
ASSLLAGRTGELC
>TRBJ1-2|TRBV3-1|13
ASSQVQQNNYGYT
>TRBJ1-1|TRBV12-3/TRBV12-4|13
ASSSRTAEWVEAF
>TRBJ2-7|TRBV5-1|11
ASRYTGTYEQY
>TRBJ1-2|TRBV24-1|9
ATSGGYGYT
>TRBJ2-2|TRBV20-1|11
SARVGNTGELF
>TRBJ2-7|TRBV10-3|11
AISPGLTYEQY
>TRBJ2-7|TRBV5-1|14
ASCLGGTGGNYEQY
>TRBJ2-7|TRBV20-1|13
SAGLADRDSYEQY
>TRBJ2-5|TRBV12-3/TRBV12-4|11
AITRQGRETQY
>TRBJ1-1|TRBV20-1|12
SARGSWGGTEAF
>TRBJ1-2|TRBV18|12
ASSSRASGDGYT
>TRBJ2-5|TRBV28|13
ASSLPTTARETQY
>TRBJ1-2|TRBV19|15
ASSLPPWTGGNYGYT
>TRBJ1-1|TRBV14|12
ASSQDLRVGEAF
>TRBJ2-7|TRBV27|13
ASSKERGGSYEQY
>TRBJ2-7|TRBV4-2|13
ASSQDTGGPYEQY
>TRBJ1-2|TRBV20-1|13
SARDWDSVNYGYT
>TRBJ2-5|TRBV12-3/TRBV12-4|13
ASSPRGAEQETQY
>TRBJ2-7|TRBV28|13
ASSAWTGGRGEQY
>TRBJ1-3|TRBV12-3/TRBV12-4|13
ASSFIGRSGNTIY
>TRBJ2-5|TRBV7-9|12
ASSLDADLGTQY
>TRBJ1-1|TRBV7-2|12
ASSSGRGGTEAF
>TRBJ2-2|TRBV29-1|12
SVPRDSSNGELF
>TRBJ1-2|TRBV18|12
ASSPPGGDYGYT
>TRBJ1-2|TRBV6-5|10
ASRAGGDGYT